Listed here is a single T cell receptor beta chain. Its antigen is unknown. No clone much larger than this one lies a single base away; base qualities are absent. The sample comes from a study of cytomegalovirus exposure and HLA in healthy donors (dated by TCRdb to 2015 to 2018). Regarding the research as a whole: An earlier analysis of under 600 of the donors reported 250 to 300 Gb of sequence data and some 120 million unique TCR beta sequences from 150 million to 200 million T cells. Several DR-DQ haplotypes were handled as single units for association and clustering because linkage in the cohort was strong. To predict cytomegalovirus infection status, the study combined high-throughput TCR immunosequencing, statistical association of individual TCRs with disease status, and machine learning. A later analysis re-analyzed previously published TCR beta repertoires from roughly 630 donors and added high-resolution HLA genotyping to study TCR occurrence patterns. In addition to the first cohort of roughly 700 subjects, a separate validation cohort of approximately 120 different subjects was used. Among around 400 genotyped donors of the cohort, an average of approximately 240,000 unique TCR beta nucleotide sequences were sequenced per donor, around a sixth of them non-productive. Every repertoire in the discovery cohort had been generated on one and the same sequencing platform. Alongside the repertoire data, information on donor age, sex, ethnicity and CMV serostatus was compiled. The number of donors typed differed by locus, with about 629-630 for A, B, C, DRB1 and DQB1, around 520 for DQA1, 600 to 610 for DPA1, and some 440 for DPB1. In an earlier analysis of several hundred of the donors, high-throughput TCR beta sequencing was used to judge whether each TCR beta V gene segment behaved as functional or pseudogenic. In a later genetic analysis, genome-wide SNP genotypes for about 65% of the roughly 700 donors were used, and that subset was treated as a discovery cohort. The T cell repertoires of several hundred subjects were profiled by immunosequencing and related to cytomegalovirus serostatus. The study aimed to test whether cataloging public T cell receptors could reveal signatures of past pathogen exposure. Of the approximately 400 genotyped donors, about 84% fell in the genetic ancestry cluster associated with self-reported Caucasian donors. Rather than drawing on any new phenotypic data, the later analysis identified candidate immune exposures from TCR beta sequences and the way those sequences occurred across donors. HLA typing covered class I and class II loci at four-digit resolution. An early release covering roughly 640 HLA-typed donors comprised approximately 300 gigabases of sequencing data and tens of millions of unique TCR sequences. What the work shows at the level of the full study, not this receptor alone: A total of 164 TCR beta chains were listed by the study as associated with cytomegalovirus. For the cohort, immune exposure information was limited to CMV serostatus. A later genetic analysis reported fewer N-insertions in productive TCRs among donors in an Asian-associated ancestry cluster than the approximately 670-donor mean. A further reported finding was that TCR beta sequences accurately predicted the HLA-A and HLA-B alleles for most subjects in the first cohort. HLA typing was unavailable for some donors at each locus, so association tests used only the typed subset. The cohort was sequenced for TCR beta chains only, and without alpha or paired-chain data the features that could be detected were limited. In an earlier analysis of over 550 of the donors, most TCR beta V segments were observed in productive rearrangements about 87% or about 30% of the time, broadly matching IMGT annotations. Several of the top co-occurrence clusters appeared to be linked to parvovirus B19, influenza, CMV and Epstein-Barr virus, according to a later analysis. A later analysis found that TCR association rates varied across HLA loci, with DRB1 alleles showing the most associated TCRs and HLA-C alleles the fewest. In vitro tests confirmed that a few of the cytomegalovirus-associated TCR beta chains recognize cytomegalovirus antigens. Because counts were too low, more than 15 rarely observed V segments, including chromosome 9 orphons, were left out of the earlier analysis of a few hundred of the donors. It was suggested by the authors that the approach could potentially be generalized to other disease states and immunological phenotypes. A later analysis found that most CMV-associated TCR beta chains appeared HLA-restricted, with HLA associations seemingly driven largely by CMV exposure. In a later analysis, over 15,000 TCR beta sequences were associated with specific HLA alleles at a false discovery rate of 0.05. Most TCR sequences were observed very rarely across donors, whereas some public TCRs were present in many individuals. Some IMGT-functional V segments, including TRBV6-2 and TRBV6-3, could not be distinguished by the 87-base-pair reads and were therefore excluded. Strong co-occurrence of HLA alleles, especially DR and DQ, made assigning TCR associations to individual alleles difficult. The classifier was reported to diagnose cytomegalovirus status with high specificity and sensitivity in both the original cohort and the validation cohort. Correlated functional status among segregating V segments might reflect linkage disequilibrium, but an unknown experimental factor could not be ruled out. Sequencing depth was assumed to be roughly uniform across donors in the presence/absence analyses, though that assumption may not hold. In a later analysis, HLA-associated TCR beta chains were found to be more clonally expanded and to have lower generation probabilities than equally common non-associated chains. The sequencing pipeline was judged likely to have produced a cluster of highly shared sequence variants as a technical artifact. V-gene and J-gene trimming of TCR beta chains was associated with a missense DCLRE1C variant in a later genetic analysis, and the association was replicated in an independent cohort.

V is reduced by 4 bases and J by 1 base, leaving a spacing of 19 bases between them. Taken from the germline V gene, the CDR1 and CDR2 loops are SQVTM and ANQGSEA. The CDR3 covers 16 residues, taking in both the cysteine and the phenylalanine. Of the read, only the CDR3 DNA is kept; its 48 bases are in frame from base 1. The library relied on the immunoSEQ multiplex PCR assay. For the multiplex PCR, a mixture combining 60 forward primers for TCR Vbeta segments and 13 reverse primers for TCR Jbeta segments was used. The CDR3 region of rearranged TCR beta genes was amplified from genomic DNA with a multiplex PCR assay. The amplified TCR beta libraries were sequenced on the Illumina HiSeq System as 87-base-pair reads. The source study handled its data this way. A later analysis tallied 80 million to 95 million unique TCR beta chains across the roughly 610 repertoires, and approximately 9.9 million of those chains were shared by two or more donors. Raw reads were error-corrected and collapsed into unique sequences with a nearest-neighbor algorithm that merged closely related sequences to remove PCR and sequencing errors. CDR3 sequences were aligned to IMGT reference sequences to assign V, D and J gene segments. For a sequence to be retained, at least a six-nucleotide match to both a V gene segment and a J gene segment was required. Rearrangements were called productive when the CDR3 lacked stop codons and stayed in frame with V and J; all others were non-productive. CDR3 was defined by IMGT convention, running from the second conserved V-encoded cysteine to the conserved J-encoded phenylalanine. The earlier analysis of a few hundred of the donors excluded any sequence lacking an unambiguous match to a single V gene segment. In an earlier analysis of 500 to 750 of the donors, V segments were called functional above 56.7% productive rearrangements and were called segregating when the between-donor standard deviation exceeded 5%. A statistical classification framework was built for diagnosing cytomegalovirus status from the catalog of TCR beta chain sequences. V and J gene assignment, in a later analysis, came from comparing TCR nucleotide sequences with IMGT/GENE-DB human TR gene sequences. Using the TCRdist pipeline, a later analysis assigned CDR3 sequences along with most-parsimonious VDJ recombination scenarios. In a later analysis, each TCR beta chain was defined by its CDR3 amino acid sequence together with its V-gene family, and reads without a unique V-gene family were excluded. As a way to deal with suspected cross-contamination and a sequencing artifact, a later analysis dropped nearly 600 nucleotide sequences that were highly shared and had low generation probability. A later analysis calculated a clonal expansion index for each public chain from normalized within-repertoire ranks of inferred template counts. A later analysis computed generation probabilities with a VDJ recombination model fitted to out-of-frame rearrangements, and checked the results against IGoR. In a later analysis, hypergeometric tests were used to score TCR-TCR, TCR-HLA and TCR-CMV co-occurrence, with a repertoire-size bias correction applied to TCR pairs. In a later analysis, false discovery rates were estimated by permuting HLA or CMV assignments 20 times. In a later analysis, co-occurring TCRs were grouped using DBSCAN, and TCRdist sequence similarity was added for clustering within HLA-allele-positive subsets. For co-occurrence clustering, repertoires with fewer than 30,000 or more than 120,000 public chains were excluded, along with roughly 5 repertoires with anomalous nucleotide sharing. TCRdb mirrors the immuneACCESS table, restricted to in-frame sequences. Some clones are absent from its copies; in checked studies, under half trace to an unresolved V gene, and the reason for the others is unknown. Clone size and the V and J calls come from that table; the DNA yielded D and trimming. The sample profile shows 170,000 or so clones; about 80% of them were found once. Jointly, the top ten make up 0.65% to 0.75% of the sample.

The cohort consisted of hundreds of healthy bone marrow donors. Cohort members were all nominally healthy when sampled, although unrecorded immune exposures were likely present. The donor was CMV seronegative and belonged to the group of roughly 330 seronegative cohort members. Each donor provided a peripheral blood sample, and peripheral blood mononuclear cells were used for TCR beta sequencing. Genomic DNA extraction from the blood cell samples was performed with the Qiagen DNeasy Blood Extraction Kit. The material sequenced was PBMCs. This sequence was found in a boy aged 10-17 years in good health and CMV-seronegative. The chain is made from TRBV29-1 and TRBJ1-2; TRBD1 is a weak D gene call, 5 bases matching. This receptor carries the CDR3 CSVGRPGGTDNYGYTF. The DNA sequence is as follows: TGCAGCGTTGGACGACCCGGCGGGACCGATAACTATGGCTACACCTTC.